What follows describes a single T cell receptor (beta chain). V lost 4 bases to trimming and J lost 8 bases, with 21 bases between them. CDR3 length: 16 amino acids. Germline lookup yields CDR1 KGHSH and CDR2 LQKENI. The data derive from a study of identical twins. A universal primer site was created by template switching, with the cDNA bearing unique molecular identifiers. In TCRdb, the 5' RACE reads were re-called with MiXCR into one record per CDR3 protein. The sample yields 450,000 to 600,000 distinct CDR3 sequences, under 25% seen once. In addition, the sample was reused for a study of yellow fever vaccine responses in identical twins.

Sequences were obtained from CD4+ T cells sorted from blood. This clonotype was obtained from a young woman in good health. The chain links TRBV18 to TRBJ2-4, with D perhaps matching TRBD1 or TRBD2 (5 bases each). The chain's CDR3 is CASSLTGTSPGDIQYF. The CDR3 nucleotides are TGTGCCAGCTCACTAACCGGGACCTCCCCCGGGGACATTCAGTACTTC.